Listed here are 9 T cell receptor beta chains from one sample, sequenced in a study of Graves' ophthalmopathy and Graves' hyperthyroidism. The authors amplified TCR beta CDR3 regions from RNA transcripts. RT-PCR was first run with HTBI primers, then multiplex PCR in a second round. TCRdb passed the multiplex PCR reads through MiXCR, listing each CDR3 protein once. The sample lists more than 150,000 distinct CDR3 sequences, under 40% seen once, with roughly 5.8% in the top ten. The sample was peripheral blood. Receptor source: a woman aged 40 to 50 with Graves' ophthalmopathy.

This chain uses TRBV7-9 with TRBJ2-7; D unresolved. In germline, CDR1 is SEHNR, CDR2 FQNEAQ (reference sequence). The CDR3 contains 15 residues. Trimming removed 1 base from V and 2 bases from J, with 12 bases in between. The CDR3 loop reads CASSLGLSSTYEQYF. The CDR3 DNA sequence: TGTGCCAGCAGCTTAGGCTTGAGCAGTACCTACGAGCAGTACTTC.

CDR3 sequence: CATSREYGGTWDGELFF. The CDR3 DNA follows: TGTGCCACCAGCAGAGAGTACGGCGGGACTTGGGACGGGGAGCTGTTTTTT. The gene calls are TRBV15 and TRBJ2-2; possibly TRBD2 for D (6 bases). CDR3 length equals 17 residues. Germline V gene lookup returns CDR1 LNHNV and CDR2 YYDKDF (reference sequence). V lost 0 bases, J lost 7 bases, and 18 bases lay in between.

This clonotype was picked up many times. V and J are TRBV10-2 and TRBJ2-7, with 9 bases fitting TRBD2. This CDR3 has 15 residues. V dropped 6 bases and J dropped 0; count of bases not matched to a gene: 6. Germline CDR1 and CDR2: WSHSY and SAAADI. The DNA of the CDR3 is TGCGCCAGCAGACACAGCGGGGGGACCTCCTACGAGCAGTACTTC. This encodes CASRHSGGTSYEQYF.

The chain has TRBV6-2 or TRBV6-3 and TRBJ2-1, with 9 bases matching TRBD2. After removal of 2 bases from V and 4 bases from J, the junction contained 6 bases not matched to a gene. Germline V lookup: CDR1 MNHEY, CDR2 SVGEGT. The CDR3 contains 16 residues. The CDR3 DNA reads as TGTGCCAGCAGTTACGGCCCTAGCGGGATATACAATGAGCAGTTCTTC. Translating it yields CASSYGPSGIYNEQFF.

In this sample, this clonotype turned up many times. The chain combines TRBV6-2 or TRBV6-3 with TRBJ2-5; no clear D. The CDR3 is 14 amino acids. Germline-derived CDR1 and CDR2 are MNHEY and SVGEGT. The V gene lost 0 bases and the J gene lost 0 bases, with 5 bases spanning the gap. CDR3: CASSYSGNQETQYF. The DNA of the CDR3 is TGTGCCAGCAGTTACTCAGGGAACCAAGAGACCCAGTACTTC.

Ten or more counts support this clonotype. J is TRBJ2-5 and V is TRBV15; D possibly uses TRBD1 or TRBD2 (5 bases each). Germline V gene sequence: CDR1 LNHNV, CDR2 YYDKDF (reference sequence). V lost 0 bases, J lost 5 bases, and 13 bases lay in between. CDR3 length: 15 residues. The CDR3 DNA follows: TGTGCCACCAGCAGAGAGCCCAGGGAGAGGGAGACCCAGTACTTC. This translates into CATSREPRERETQYF.

Concerning this clonotype: A much larger clonotype is one base distant, so this may be a read error. The chain joins TRBV11-2 to TRBJ2-1; the D gene is possibly TRBD2 (6 bases). The germline CDR1 and CDR2 sequences are SGHAT and FQNNGV. The CDR3 contains 14 residues. The CDR3 DNA sequence: TGTGCCAACAGCTTAGGCGGGAATCGCAATGAGCAGTTCTTC. Amino acids: CANSLGGNRNEQFF.

The chain uses TRBV11-2 and TRBJ2-5; 8 bases fit TRBD1. Germline CDR1 is SGHAT and CDR2 is FQNNGV. The CDR3 extends over 15 amino acids. The trim removed 1 base at V and 3 bases at J, leaving 4 bases unmatched. The chain's CDR3 is CASSLGYRGKETQYF. The DNA of the CDR3 is TGTGCCAGCAGCTTAGGTTACAGGGGGAAAGAGACCCAGTACTTC.

This clonotype has at least ten counts. The V call is TRBV7-6, the J call TRBJ2-7, with 12 bases lining up with TRBD1. CDR3 length equals 15 residues. Germline trimming cut 5 bases from V and 5 bases from J; bases unmatched to any gene: 7. Germline lookup yields CDR1 SGHVS and CDR2 FNYEAQ. For the CDR3, the DNA is TGTGCCAGCAGCCTTACCGGGACAGGGGGCGACGAGCAGTACTTC. It specifies CASSLTGTGGDEQYF.